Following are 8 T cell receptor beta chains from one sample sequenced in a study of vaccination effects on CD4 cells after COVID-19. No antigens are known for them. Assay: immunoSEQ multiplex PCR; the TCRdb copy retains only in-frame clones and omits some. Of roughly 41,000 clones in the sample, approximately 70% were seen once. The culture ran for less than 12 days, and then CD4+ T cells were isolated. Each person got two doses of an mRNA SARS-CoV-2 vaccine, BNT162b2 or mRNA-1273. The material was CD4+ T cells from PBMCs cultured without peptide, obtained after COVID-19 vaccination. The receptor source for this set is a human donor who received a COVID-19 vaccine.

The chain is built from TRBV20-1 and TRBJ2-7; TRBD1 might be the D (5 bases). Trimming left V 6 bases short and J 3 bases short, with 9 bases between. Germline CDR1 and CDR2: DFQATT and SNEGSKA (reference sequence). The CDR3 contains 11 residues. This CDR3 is CSAPQGYEQYF. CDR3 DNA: TGCAGTGCCCCGCAGGGCTACGAGCAGTACTTC.

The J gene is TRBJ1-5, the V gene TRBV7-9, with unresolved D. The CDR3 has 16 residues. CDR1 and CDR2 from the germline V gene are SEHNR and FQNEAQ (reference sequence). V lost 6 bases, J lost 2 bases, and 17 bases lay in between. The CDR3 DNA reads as TGTGCCAGCAGTCCACCGGGGTCGGGCGGCAATCAGCCCCAGCATTTT. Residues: CASSPPGSGGNQPQHF.

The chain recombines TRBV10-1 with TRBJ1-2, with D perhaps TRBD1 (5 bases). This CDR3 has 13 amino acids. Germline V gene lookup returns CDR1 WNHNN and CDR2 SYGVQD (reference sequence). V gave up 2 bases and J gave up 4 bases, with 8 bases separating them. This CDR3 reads CASSEDRPYGYTF. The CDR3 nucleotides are TGCGCCAGCAGTGAGGACAGACCCTATGGCTACACCTTC.

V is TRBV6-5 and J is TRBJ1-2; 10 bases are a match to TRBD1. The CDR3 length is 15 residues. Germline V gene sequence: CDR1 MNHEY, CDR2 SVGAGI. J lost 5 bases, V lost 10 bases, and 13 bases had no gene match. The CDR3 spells CATIDRGRGQYGYTF. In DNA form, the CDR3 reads TGTGCCACCATCGACAGGGGGCGAGGGCAGTATGGCTACACCTTC.

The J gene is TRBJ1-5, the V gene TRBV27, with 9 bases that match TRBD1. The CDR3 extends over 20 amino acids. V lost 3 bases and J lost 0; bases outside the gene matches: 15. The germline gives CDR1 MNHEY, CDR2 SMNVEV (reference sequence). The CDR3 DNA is TGTGCCAGCAGTTTGGGAGGGACAGGGATTCTACGGGGTAGCAATCAGCCCCAGCATTTT. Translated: CASSLGGTGILRGSNQPQHF.

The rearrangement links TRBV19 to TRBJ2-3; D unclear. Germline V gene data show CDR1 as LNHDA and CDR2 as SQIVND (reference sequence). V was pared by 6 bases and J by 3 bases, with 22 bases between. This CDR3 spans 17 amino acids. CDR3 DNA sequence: TGTGCCAGTAGCCCGACAACAAACAGAATTAGTACAGATACGCAGTATTTT. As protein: CASSPTTNRISTDTQYF. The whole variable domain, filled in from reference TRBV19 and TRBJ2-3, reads DGGITQSPKYLFRKEGQNVTLSCEQNLNHDAMYWYRQDPGQGLRLIYYSQIVNDFQKGDIAEGYSVSREKKESFPLTVTSAQKNPTAFYLCASSPTTNRISTDTQYFGPGTRLTVL.

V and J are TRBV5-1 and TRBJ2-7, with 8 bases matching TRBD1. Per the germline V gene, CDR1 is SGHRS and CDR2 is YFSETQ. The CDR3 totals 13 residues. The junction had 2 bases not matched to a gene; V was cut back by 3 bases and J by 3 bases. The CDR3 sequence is CASSWTGNYEQYF. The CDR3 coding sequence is TGCGCCAGCAGCTGGACAGGGAACTACGAGCAGTACTTC.

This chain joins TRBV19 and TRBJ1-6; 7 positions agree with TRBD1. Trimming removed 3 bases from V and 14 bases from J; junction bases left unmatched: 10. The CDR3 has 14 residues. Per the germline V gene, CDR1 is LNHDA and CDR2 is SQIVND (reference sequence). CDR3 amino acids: CASSIGQGGYALHF. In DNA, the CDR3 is TGTGCCAGTAGTATCGGTCAGGGGGGGTACGCCCTCCACTTT.